These 20 T cell receptor beta chains originate from one sample sequenced in a study of blood T cell repertoires in COVID-19. The method was immunoSEQ multiplex PCR; TCRdb's version includes in-frame clones alone and lacks a portion of them. Of 150,000 to 200,000 clones listed, 84% are singletons. The source material was peripheral blood. The receptors were sampled from a man aged 30-40 years with active or convalescent COVID-19.

The V call is TRBV30, the J call TRBJ1-1, with D unresolved. CDR1 is GTSNPN and CDR2 is SVGIG in the germline V gene (reference sequence). The CDR3 has 12 residues. Trimming left V 0 bases short and J 6 bases short, with 8 bases between. CDR3 in amino acids: CAWSVSVAEAFF. CDR3 nucleotides: TGTGCCTGGAGTGTATCCGTAGCTGAAGCTTTCTTT.

This chain uses TRBV19 with TRBJ2-5; 16 bases align to TRBD2. Germline CDR1 is LNHDA and CDR2 is SQIVND (reference sequence). CDR3 length equals 18 residues. After removal of 3 bases from V and 4 bases from J, the junction contained 8 bases not matched to a gene. The CDR3, as DNA: TGTGCCAGTAGTATTAAGGGACTAGCGGGGGGGCCTGGAGAGACCCAGTACTTC. Translating it yields CASSIKGLAGGPGETQYF. Full variable domain (outside the CDR3, taken from reference TRBV19 and TRBJ2-5): DGGITQSPKYLFRKEGQNVTLSCEQNLNHDAMYWYRQDPGQGLRLIYYSQIVNDFQKGDIAEGYSVSREKKESFPLTVTSAQKNPTAFYLCASSIKGLAGGPGETQYFGPGTRLLVL.

This rearrangement joins TRBV30 to TRBJ1-1; no firm D call. The germline CDR1 and CDR2 sequences are GTSNPN and SVGIG (reference sequence). CDR3 length: 15 amino acids. Trimming cost V 4 bases and J 1 base, with 16 bases left between them. The DNA of the CDR3 is TGTGCCTGGACGTTCTCCATCCGGGAGAACACTGAAGCTTTCTTT. Protein: CAWTFSIRENTEAFF. Full variable domain (missing parts from reference TRBV30 and TRBJ1-1): SQTIHQWPATLVQPVGSPLSLECTVEGTSNPNLYWYRQAAGRGLQLLFYSVGIGQISSEVPQNLSASRPQDRQFILSSKKLLLSDSGFYLCAWTFSIRENTEAFFGQGTRLTVV.

The chain uses TRBV12-3 or TRBV12-4 and TRBJ2-2; D uncertain. The CDR3 extends over 11 amino acids. Trimming took off 8 bases at V and 5 bases at J, with 6 bases between the two ends. The chain's CDR3 is CASGHTGELFF. CDR3 nucleotides: TGTGCCAGCGGGCATACCGGGGAGCTGTTTTTT.

The chain recombines TRBV15 with TRBJ2-1, with 9 bases matching TRBD2. This CDR3 region has 16 residues. Germline V gene data show CDR1 as LNHNV and CDR2 as YYDKDF (reference sequence). With V trimmed by 0 bases and J by 3 bases, 3 bases remained unmatched. CDR3 region: CATSRELAGLYNEQFF. The DNA of the CDR3 is TGTGCCACCAGCAGAGAACTAGCGGGCCTCTACAATGAGCAGTTCTTC.

V is TRBV6-5 and J is TRBJ1-4; 8 bases are shared with TRBD1. The CDR3 loop spans 15 amino acids. Germline values: CDR1 MNHEY, CDR2 SVGAGI. The V and J ends lost 10 bases and 5 bases, in that order; junction bases with no gene match: 12. The CDR3 DNA sequence: TGTGCCACAATGCCTCTGACAGGGGCCAATGAAAAACTGTTTTTT. This codes for CATMPLTGANEKLFF.

The chain carries TRBV30 and TRBJ1-4; D ambiguous. V lost 0 bases to trimming and J lost 10 bases, with 9 bases between them. This CDR3 has 12 residues. The germline V gene encodes CDR1 GTSNPN and CDR2 SVGIG (reference sequence). CDR3 protein: CAWSVSRGKLFF. The CDR3 coding sequence is TGTGCCTGGAGTGTATCACGAGGAAAACTGTTTTTT.

V and J are TRBV6-2 or TRBV6-3 and TRBJ2-3; TRBD1 is a possible D gene (5 bases). V gave up 5 bases and J gave up 8 bases, with 29 bases separating them. This CDR3 region has 18 residues. Germline V CDR1 and CDR2: MNHEY, SVGEGT. DNA of the CDR3: TGTGCCAGCAGTAAGGACCTCTCCCACCGGATAGGGGAAGTTACGCAGTATTTT. Protein product: CASSKDLSHRIGEVTQYF.

On this clone itself: At one of its ends the junction is not consistent with the germline gene, which may arise from a read error. This chain joins TRBV7-7 and TRBJ1-5; D perhaps matches TRBD1 (5 bases). This CDR3 region has 15 residues. Germline CDR1 reads SSHAT; CDR2 reads FNYEAQ (reference sequence). The CDR3 DNA sequence: TGTGCTAGCAGCCCTCGGGCGGTCGGCCAGGGGCCCCAGCATTTT. It encodes CASSPRAVGQGPQHF.

J is TRBJ2-5 and V is TRBV11-3; D is uncertain. V lost 7 bases and J 5 bases, leaving 17 bases between the germline ends. CDR3 size: 14 residues. Germline V CDR1 and CDR2: SGHNT, YENEEA. The CDR3 nucleotides read TGTGCCAGCACTCTTCGGAGTTTCGCGGAGACCCAGTACTTC. Encoded protein: CASTLRSFAETQYF.

This chain joins TRBV6-1 and TRBJ2-7, with D possibly being TRBD1 (6 bases). Per germline, CDR1 MNHNS and CDR2 SASEGT. Trimming stripped 0 bases from V and 5 bases from J, with 14 bases between. CDR3 length equals 15 residues. The CDR3 loop reads CASSEASYRVHEQYV. The CDR3 DNA follows: TGTGCCAGCAGTGAAGCCTCTTACAGGGTCCACGAGCAGTACGTC.

The chain couples TRBV6-5 to TRBJ2-5; TRBD2 is a possible D gene (6 bases). V lost 0 bases and J 5 bases, leaving 13 bases between the germline ends. Germline V gene lookup returns CDR1 MNHEY and CDR2 SVGAGI. The CDR3 runs 15 residues. CDR3 protein: CASSYSGGLGETQYF. CDR3 DNA: TGTGCCAGCAGTTACTCCGGAGGGTTGGGGGAGACCCAGTACTTC.

This chain joins TRBV13 and TRBJ2-2; a weak D match, TRBD2 (5 bases). Germline CDR1 and CDR2: PRHDT and FYEKMQ (reference sequence). CDR3 length: 16 amino acids. V was trimmed by 7 bases and J by 3 bases, leaving 18 bases between them. The CDR3 loop reads CASTARETTYTGELFF. The CDR3 DNA sequence: TGTGCCAGCACGGCACGAGAGACTACCTACACCGGGGAGCTGTTTTTT.

The chain uses TRBV3-1 (or the pseudogene TRBV3-2) and TRBJ1-2; 7 positions agree with TRBD1. The junction had 12 bases not matched to a gene; V was cut back by 3 bases and J by 2 bases. CDR1 is LGHDT, CDR2 YNNKEL, per germline (reference sequence). There are 17 residues in the CDR3. The CDR3 protein is CASSHPSTGITNYGYTF. In nucleotides, the CDR3 is TGTGCCAGCAGCCATCCTTCGACAGGGATCACGAACTATGGCTACACCTTC.

The chain joins TRBV4-1 to TRBJ1-4, with TRBD1 identical over 8 bases. This CDR3 has 14 residues. CDR1 and CDR2 from the germline V gene are MGHRA and YSYEKL. The ends lost 4 bases at V and 7 bases at J; junction bases unmatched: 5. The CDR3 DNA reads TGCGCCAGCAGCCTAGGACAGGGTAGTGAAAAACTGTTTTTT. This encodes CASSLGQGSEKLFF.

The rearrangement links TRBV5-5 to TRBJ1-2; possibly TRBD1 for D (6 bases). Per germline, CDR1 SGHKS and CDR2 YYEKEE (reference sequence). The CDR3 contains 14 residues. Trimming shortened V by 4 bases and J by 8 bases, and 18 bases separated the two germline ends. This chain's CDR3 is CASSPRDKRGGYTF. As DNA, the CDR3 is TGTGCCAGCAGCCCAAGGGACAAAAGAGGAGGCTACACCTTC.

The chain joins TRBV5-4 to TRBJ2-1; D might be TRBD2 (6 bases). V lost 2 bases, J lost 2 bases, and 11 bases lay in between. The V gene's germline CDR1 is SGHNT and CDR2 YYREEE (reference sequence). The CDR3 extends over 15 amino acids. CDR3 bases: TGTGCCAGCAGCTTACAAGGCGGGGCCTACAATGAGCAGTTCTTC. This codes for CASSLQGGAYNEQFF.

This rearrangement joins TRBV5-1 to TRBJ2-5; TRBD2 aligns across 11 bases. This CDR3 has 17 amino acids. V lost 5 bases and J lost 2; bases outside the gene matches: 11. CDR1 and CDR2 (germline): SGHRS, YFSETQ. The CDR3 loop reads CASSRLGLAAIQETQYF. The CDR3 nucleotides read TGCGCCAGCAGTAGGCTGGGACTAGCGGCGATACAAGAGACCCAGTACTTC.

The rearrangement links TRBV2 to TRBJ2-3; 10 bases line up with TRBD2. CDR3 length equals 14 residues. V was pared by 3 bases and J by 14 bases, with 11 bases of the junction left unmatched. Germline CDR1 reads SNHLY; CDR2 reads FYNNEI. The CDR3 protein is CASSDPSLLAGLYF. The CDR3 coding sequence is TGTGCCAGCAGTGACCCCTCTCTACTAGCGGGGCTGTATTTT.

V and J are TRBV7-9 and TRBJ1-4, with TRBD1 as a possible D gene (5 bases). Germline V gene sequence: CDR1 SEHNR, CDR2 FQNEAQ (reference sequence). This CDR3 has 15 residues. V lost 7 bases to trimming and J lost 8 bases, with 20 bases between them. The CDR3 reads CASTQGDSGGEKLFF. For the CDR3, the DNA is TGTGCCAGCACCCAAGGCGACAGTGGTGGGGAAAAACTGTTTTTT.